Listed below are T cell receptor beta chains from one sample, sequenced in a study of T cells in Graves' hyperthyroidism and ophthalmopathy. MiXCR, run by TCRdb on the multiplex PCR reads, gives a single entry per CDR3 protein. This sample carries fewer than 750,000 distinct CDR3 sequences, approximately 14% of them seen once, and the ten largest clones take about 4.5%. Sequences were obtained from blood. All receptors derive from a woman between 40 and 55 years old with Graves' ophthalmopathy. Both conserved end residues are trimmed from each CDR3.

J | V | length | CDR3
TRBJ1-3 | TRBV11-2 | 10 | ASSPTGNTIY
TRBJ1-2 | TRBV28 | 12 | ATSKSYGGGGYT
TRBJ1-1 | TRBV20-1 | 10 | SPLTFNTEAF
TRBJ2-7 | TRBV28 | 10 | ASSSGTVYQY
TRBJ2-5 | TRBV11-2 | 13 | ASSFEHGGQATQY
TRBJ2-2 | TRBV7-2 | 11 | ASSWTGAGELF
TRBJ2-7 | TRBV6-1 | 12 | ASTPGLALYEQY
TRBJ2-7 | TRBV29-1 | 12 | SAAPLGNSGEQY
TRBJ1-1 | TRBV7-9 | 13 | ASSLGQRVNTEAF
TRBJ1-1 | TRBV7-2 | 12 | ASSSRDRHTEAF
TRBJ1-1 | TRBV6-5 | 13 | ASSYSGGGTTEAF
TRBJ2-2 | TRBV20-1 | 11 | SASGSGTGELF
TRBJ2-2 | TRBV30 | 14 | AWRASGRAGTGELF
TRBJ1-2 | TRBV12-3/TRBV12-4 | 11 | ASSLYGGYGYT
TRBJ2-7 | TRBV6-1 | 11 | ASSRDKSYEQY
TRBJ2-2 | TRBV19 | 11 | ASSIDPSGELF
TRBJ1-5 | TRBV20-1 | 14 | SARDVRTGGNQPQH
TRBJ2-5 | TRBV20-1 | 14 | SASLLKRGLQETQY
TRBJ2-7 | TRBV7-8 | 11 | ASRRSVGAEQY
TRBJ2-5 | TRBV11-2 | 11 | ASSLGTVETQY
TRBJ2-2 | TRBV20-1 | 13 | SARDAVAYTGELF
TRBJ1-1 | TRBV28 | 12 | ASSNRGMNTEAF
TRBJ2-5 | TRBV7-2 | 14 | ASSHSAGLAGETQY
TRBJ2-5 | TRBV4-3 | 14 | ASSQDYPQDQETQY
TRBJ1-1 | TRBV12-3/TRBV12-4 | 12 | ASSQDSWGTEAF
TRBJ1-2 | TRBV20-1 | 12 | SASNFDRFYGYT
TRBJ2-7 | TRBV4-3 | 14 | ASSQDPSGPSYEQY
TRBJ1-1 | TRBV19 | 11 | ASSTTLATEAF
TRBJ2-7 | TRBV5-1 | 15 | ASSFSGTGSTTYEQY
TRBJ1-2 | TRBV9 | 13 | ASSGSGTGAYGYT
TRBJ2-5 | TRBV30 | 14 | AWSGWTGGFQETQY
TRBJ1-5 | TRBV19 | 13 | ASSLPGYSNQPQH
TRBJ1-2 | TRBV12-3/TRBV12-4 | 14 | ASSYPGAGALRDYT
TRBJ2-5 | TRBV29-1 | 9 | SERTQETQY
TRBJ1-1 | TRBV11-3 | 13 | ASSHTGTGDMEAF
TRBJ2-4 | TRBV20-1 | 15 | SARAWASGRTKNIQY
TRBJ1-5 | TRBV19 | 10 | ASSYLNQPQH
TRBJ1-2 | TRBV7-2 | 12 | ASSLYSGFDGYT
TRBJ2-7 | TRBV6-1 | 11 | ASTGGTGREQY
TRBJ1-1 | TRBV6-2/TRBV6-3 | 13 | ASSQATGMNTEAF
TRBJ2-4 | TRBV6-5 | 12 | ASSYVGTKNIQY
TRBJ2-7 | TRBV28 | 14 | ASSRRGLAGVWEQY
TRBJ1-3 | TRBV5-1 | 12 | ASGTGILGNTIY
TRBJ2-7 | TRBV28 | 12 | ASSLTRPPYEQY
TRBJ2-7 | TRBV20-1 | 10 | SARLRAYEQY